This paragraph reports one T cell receptor beta chain. Its antigen remains unknown. Germline V gives CDR1 GTSNPN, CDR2 SVGIG (reference sequence). The trim removed 0 bases at V and 6 bases at J, leaving 6 bases unmatched. The CDR3 contains 15 residues. PCR primers comprised 60 Vbeta and 13 Jbeta primers. Assay: immunoSEQ multiplex PCR; the TCRdb copy retains only in-frame clones and omits some. The table has about 240,000 clones, over 70% seen once. The data originate from a study of cytomegalovirus exposure and HLA in healthy donors. For the study at large: Across 350 to 500 genotyped donors, approximately 81% landed in the Caucasian-associated ancestry cluster. Whole-study findings and limits: Most TCR beta V segments were productive about 87% or about 30% of the time in an earlier analysis. In vitro checks showed that a few CMV-associated chains really do target CMV antigens. In a later analysis, HLA-associated TCR beta chains were more clonally expanded than equally common others.

Sequencing was done on a sample of PBMCs. The chain uses TRBV30 and TRBJ2-3; 10 positions agree with TRBD2. The receptor was isolated from a woman aged 55-69 years in good health and CMV-seropositive. CDR3 coding DNA: TGTGCCTGGAGTGTCGGGACTAGCGTTTCGGATACGCAGTATTTT. Protein sequence: CAWSVGTSVSDTQYF.